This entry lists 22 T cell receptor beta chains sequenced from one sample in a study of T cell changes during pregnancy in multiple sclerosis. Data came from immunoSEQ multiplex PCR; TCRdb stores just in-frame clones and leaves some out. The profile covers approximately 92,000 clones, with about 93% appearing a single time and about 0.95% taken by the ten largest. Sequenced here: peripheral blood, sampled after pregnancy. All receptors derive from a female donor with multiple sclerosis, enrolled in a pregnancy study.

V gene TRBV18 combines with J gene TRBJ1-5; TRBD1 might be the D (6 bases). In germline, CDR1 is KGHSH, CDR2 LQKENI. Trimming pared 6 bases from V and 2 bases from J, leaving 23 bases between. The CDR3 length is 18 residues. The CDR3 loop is CASSPQRPEPGGNQPQHF. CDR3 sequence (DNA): TGTGCCAGCTCCCCTCAACGTCCCGAACCAGGGGGCAATCAGCCCCAGCATTTT. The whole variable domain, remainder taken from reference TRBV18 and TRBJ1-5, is NAGVMQNPRHLVRRRGQEARLRCSPMKGHSHVYWYRQLPEEGLKFMVYLQKENIIDESGMPKERFSAEFPKEGPSILRIQQVVRGDSAAYFCASSPQRPEPGGNQPQHFGDGTRLSIL.

CDR3 sequence: CASSEARGRGYEQYF. For the CDR3, the DNA is TGTGCCAGCAGTGAGGCCAGGGGGCGTGGGTACGAGCAGTACTTC. The chain links TRBV2 to TRBJ2-7; 8 bases fit TRBD1. The V gene end was trimmed by 3 bases and the J gene end by 4 bases; junction bases not matched to a gene: 8. The CDR3 covers 15 residues. Per germline, CDR1 SNHLY and CDR2 FYNNEI.

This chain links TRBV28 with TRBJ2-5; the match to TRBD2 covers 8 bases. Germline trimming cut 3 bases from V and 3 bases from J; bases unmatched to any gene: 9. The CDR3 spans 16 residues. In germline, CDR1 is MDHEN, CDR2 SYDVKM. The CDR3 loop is CASSFRTSGGEETQYF. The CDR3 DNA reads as TGTGCCAGCAGTTTCCGAACTAGCGGTGGGGAAGAGACCCAGTACTTC.

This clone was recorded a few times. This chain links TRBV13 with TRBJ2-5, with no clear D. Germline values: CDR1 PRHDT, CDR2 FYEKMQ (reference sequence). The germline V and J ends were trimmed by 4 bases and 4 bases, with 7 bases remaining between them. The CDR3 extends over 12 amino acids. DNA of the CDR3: TGTGCCAGCAGCTCCCCCGGAGAGACCCAGTACTTC. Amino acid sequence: CASSSPGETQYF.

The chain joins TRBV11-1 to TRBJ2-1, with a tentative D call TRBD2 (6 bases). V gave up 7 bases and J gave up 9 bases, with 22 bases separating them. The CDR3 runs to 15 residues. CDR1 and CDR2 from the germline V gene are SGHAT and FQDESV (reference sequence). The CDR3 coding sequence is TGTGCCAGCACCCACAAAAGGGACTCGCGCGCTGAGCAGTTCTTC. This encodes CASTHKRDSRAEQFF.

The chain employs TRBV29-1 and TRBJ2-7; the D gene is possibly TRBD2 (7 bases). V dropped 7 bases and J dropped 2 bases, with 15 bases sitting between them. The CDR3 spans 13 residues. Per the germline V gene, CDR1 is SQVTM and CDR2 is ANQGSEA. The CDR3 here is CSALGGAPYEQYF. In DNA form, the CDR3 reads TGCAGCGCCCTGGGGGGGGCTCCCTACGAGCAGTACTTC.

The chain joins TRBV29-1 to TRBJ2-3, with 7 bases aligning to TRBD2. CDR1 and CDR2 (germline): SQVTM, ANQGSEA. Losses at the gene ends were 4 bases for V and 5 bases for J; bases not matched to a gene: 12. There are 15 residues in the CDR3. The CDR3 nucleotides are TGCAGCGTTGCAACGAGGAGCGGGATGGGAGATACGCAGTATTTT. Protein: CSVATRSGMGDTQYF.

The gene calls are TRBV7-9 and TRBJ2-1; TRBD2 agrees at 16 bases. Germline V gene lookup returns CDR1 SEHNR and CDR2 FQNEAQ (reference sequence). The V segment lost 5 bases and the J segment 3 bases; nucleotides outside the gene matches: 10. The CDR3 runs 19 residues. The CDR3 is CASSPLGLAGGGGYNEQFF. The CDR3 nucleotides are TGTGCCAGCAGCCCTCTGGGACTAGCGGGAGGGGGCGGCTACAATGAGCAGTTCTTC.

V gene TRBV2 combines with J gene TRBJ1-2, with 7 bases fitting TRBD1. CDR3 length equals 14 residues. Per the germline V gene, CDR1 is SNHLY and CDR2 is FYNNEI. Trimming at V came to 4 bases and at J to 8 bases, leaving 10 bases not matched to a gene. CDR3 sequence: CASSGPTGMNGYTF. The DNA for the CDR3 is TGTGCCAGCAGTGGACCGACAGGGATGAACGGCTACACCTTC. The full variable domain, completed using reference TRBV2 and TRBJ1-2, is EPEVTQTPSHQVTQMGQEVILRCVPISNHLYFYWYRQILGQKVEFLVSFYNNEISEKSEIFDDQFSVERPDGSNFTLKIRSTKLEDSAMYFCASSGPTGMNGYTFGSGTRLTVV.

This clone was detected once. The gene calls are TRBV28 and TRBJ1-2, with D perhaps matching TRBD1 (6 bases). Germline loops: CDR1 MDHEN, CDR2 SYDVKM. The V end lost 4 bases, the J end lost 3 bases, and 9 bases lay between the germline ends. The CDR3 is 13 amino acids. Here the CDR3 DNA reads TGTGCCAGCAGTTCCCCAGGGGACTATGGCTACACCTTC. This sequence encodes CASSSPGDYGYTF.

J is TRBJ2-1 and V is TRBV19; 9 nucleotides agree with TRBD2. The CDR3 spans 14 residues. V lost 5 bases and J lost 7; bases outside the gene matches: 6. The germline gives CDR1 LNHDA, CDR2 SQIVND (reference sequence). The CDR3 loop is CASSVSGSWNEQFF. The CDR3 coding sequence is TGTGCCAGTAGTGTTAGCGGGAGCTGGAATGAGCAGTTCTTC.

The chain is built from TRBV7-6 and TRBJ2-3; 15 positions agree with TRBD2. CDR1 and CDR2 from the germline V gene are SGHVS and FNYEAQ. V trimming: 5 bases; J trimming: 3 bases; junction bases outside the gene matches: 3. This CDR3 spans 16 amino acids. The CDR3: CASSTGTSGRTDTQYF. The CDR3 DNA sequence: TGTGCCAGCAGCACCGGGACTAGCGGGAGGACAGATACGCAGTATTTT.

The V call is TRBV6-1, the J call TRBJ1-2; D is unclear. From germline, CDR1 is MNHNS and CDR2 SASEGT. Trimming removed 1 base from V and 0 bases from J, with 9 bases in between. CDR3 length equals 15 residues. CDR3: CASSEVAGTNYGYTF. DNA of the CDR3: TGTGCCAGCAGTGAAGTGGCAGGAACTAACTATGGCTACACCTTC.

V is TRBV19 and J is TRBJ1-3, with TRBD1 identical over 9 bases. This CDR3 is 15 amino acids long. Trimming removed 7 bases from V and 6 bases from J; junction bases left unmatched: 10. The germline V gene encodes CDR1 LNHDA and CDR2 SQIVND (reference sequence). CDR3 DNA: TGTGCCAGTACCCGAAACAGGGGGCCGACAAACACCATATATTTT. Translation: CASTRNRGPTNTIYF.

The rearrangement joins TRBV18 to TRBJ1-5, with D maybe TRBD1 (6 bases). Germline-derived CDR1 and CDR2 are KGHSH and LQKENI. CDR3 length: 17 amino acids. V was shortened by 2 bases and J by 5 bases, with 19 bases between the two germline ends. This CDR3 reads CASSPNELTGPDQPQHF. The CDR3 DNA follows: TGTGCCAGCTCACCAAACGAATTAACAGGGCCGGATCAGCCCCAGCATTTT.

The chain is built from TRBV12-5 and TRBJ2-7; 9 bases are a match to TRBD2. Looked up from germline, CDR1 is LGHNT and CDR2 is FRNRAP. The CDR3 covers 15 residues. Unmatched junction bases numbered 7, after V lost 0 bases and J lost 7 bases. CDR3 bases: TGTGCTAGTGGTTTGGTAGTAGCGGGAGCCGGGGAGCAGTACTTC. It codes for CASGLVVAGAGEQYF. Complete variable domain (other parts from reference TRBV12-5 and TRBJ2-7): DARVTQTPRHKVTEMGQEVTMRCQPILGHNTVFWYRQTMMQGLELLAYFRNRAPLDDSGMPKDRFSAEMPDATLATLKIQPSEPRDSAVYFCASGLVVAGAGEQYFGPGTRLTVT.

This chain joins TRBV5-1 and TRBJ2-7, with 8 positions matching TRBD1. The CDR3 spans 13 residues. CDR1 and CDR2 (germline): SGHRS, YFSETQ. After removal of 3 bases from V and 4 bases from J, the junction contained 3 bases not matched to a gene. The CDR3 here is CASSSTGAYEQYF. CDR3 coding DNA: TGCGCCAGCAGCTCGACAGGGGCTTACGAGCAGTACTTC.

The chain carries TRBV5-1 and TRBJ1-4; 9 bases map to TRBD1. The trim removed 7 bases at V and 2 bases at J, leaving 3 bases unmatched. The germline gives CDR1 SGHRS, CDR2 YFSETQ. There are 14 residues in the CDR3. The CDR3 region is CASGQGFTNEKLFF. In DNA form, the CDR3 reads TGCGCCAGCGGACAGGGGTTCACTAATGAAAAACTGTTTTTT.

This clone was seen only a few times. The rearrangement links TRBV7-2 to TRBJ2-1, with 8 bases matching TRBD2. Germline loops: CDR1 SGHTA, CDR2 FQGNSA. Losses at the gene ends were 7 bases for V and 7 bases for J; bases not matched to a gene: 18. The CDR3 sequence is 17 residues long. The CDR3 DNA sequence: TGTGCCAGCACCACTTATGTTCAGAGCGGGAGAGGAAATGAGCAGTTCTTC. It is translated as CASTTYVQSGRGNEQFF.

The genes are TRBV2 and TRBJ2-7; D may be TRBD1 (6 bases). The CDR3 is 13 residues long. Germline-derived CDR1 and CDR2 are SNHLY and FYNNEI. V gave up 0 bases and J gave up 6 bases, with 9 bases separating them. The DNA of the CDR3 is TGTGCCAGCAGTGAAGCGGGGGCGGGCGAGCAGTACTTC. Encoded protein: CASSEAGAGEQYF.

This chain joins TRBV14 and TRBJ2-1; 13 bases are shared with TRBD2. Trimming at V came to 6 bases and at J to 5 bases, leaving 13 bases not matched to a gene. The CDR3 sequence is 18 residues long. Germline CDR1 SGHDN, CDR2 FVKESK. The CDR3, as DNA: TGTGCCAGCAGTCTAGGACTAGCGGGAGTGGTCTTGGACAATGAGCAGTTCTTC. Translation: CASSLGLAGVVLDNEQFF.

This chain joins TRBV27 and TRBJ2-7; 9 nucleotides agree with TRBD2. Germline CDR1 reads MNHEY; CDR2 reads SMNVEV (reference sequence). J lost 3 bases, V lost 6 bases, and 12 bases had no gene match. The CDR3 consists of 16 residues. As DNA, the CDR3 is TGTGCCAGCAGCCCAAGTGGAGCGCGGGAGGGCTACGAGCAGTACTTC. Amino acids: CASSPSGAREGYEQYF.